Each of the 32 T cell receptor beta chains below was sequenced from the same sample in a study of cytomegalovirus exposure and HLA in healthy donors. The primer mix had 60 Vbeta and 13 Jbeta primers. Only in-frame clones appear in the TCRdb table, and some are missing; sequencing was by immunoSEQ multiplex PCR. The table records about 140,000 clones, 80% of them present only once. Sequences were obtained from PBMCs. The receptors here all came from a man aged 40-50 years in good health and CMV-seropositive.

This sequence joins TRBV9 and TRBJ1-2, with 9 bases lining up with TRBD1. The CDR3 length is 14 residues. The germline CDR1 and CDR2 sequences are SGDLS and YYNGEE. Germline trimming cut 3 bases from V and 5 bases from J; bases unmatched to any gene: 5. DNA of the CDR3: TGTGCCAGCAGCGCTACCGGGACAGGGTATGGCTACACCTTC. This codes for CASSATGTGYGYTF.

A remark on this clone: The junction departs from the called germline gene at one end, perhaps through a read error. The J gene is TRBJ2-3, the V gene TRBV7-7, with D maybe TRBD2 (7 bases). The germline CDR1 and CDR2 sequences are SSHAT and FNYEAQ (reference sequence). The CDR3 covers 17 residues. The CDR3 region has the DNA TGTGCTAGCAGCCCCCAAGGGGGGGTCTCAAGCACAGATACGCAGTATTTT. This encodes CASSPQGGVSSTDTQYF. The entire variable domain, with the rest obtained from reference TRBV7-7 and TRBJ2-3, is as follows: GAGVSQSPRYKVTKRGQDVTLRCDPISSHATLYWYQQALGQGPEFLTYFNYEAQPDKSGLPSDRFSAERPEGSISTLTIQRTEQRDSAMYRCASSPQGGVSSTDTQYFGPGTRLTVL.

This chain connects TRBV4-3 to TRBJ2-7, with 8 bases that match TRBD1. The CDR3 length is 16 residues. J lost 1 base, V lost 1 base, and 6 bases had no gene match. Looked up from germline, CDR1 is LGHNA and CDR2 is YSLEER. The CDR3 protein is CASSQVPGTGSYEQYF. CDR3 nucleotide sequence: TGCGCCAGCAGCCAAGTCCCCGGGACAGGTTCCTACGAGCAGTACTTC.

The chain has TRBV5-1 and TRBJ2-7; TRBD1 is a possible D gene (7 bases). Trimming removed 0 bases from V and 7 bases from J, with 14 bases in between. CDR3 length: 14 residues. CDR1 is SGHRS and CDR2 is YFSETQ in the germline V gene. The CDR3 coding sequence is TGCGCCAGCAGCTTGGGGAGGGGGCAAGGGGAGCAGTACTTC. It translates to CASSLGRGQGEQYF.

This rearrangement joins TRBV10-3 to TRBJ1-2; D is perhaps TRBD1 (5 bases). With 6 bases removed from V and 1 base from J, the gap between germline ends came to 9 bases. Germline V gene sequence: CDR1 ENHRY, CDR2 SYGVKD. The CDR3 length is 13 residues. The CDR3 here is CAISQTVNYGYTF. The CDR3 DNA reads TGTGCCATCAGCCAGACAGTTAACTATGGCTACACCTTC.

The CDR3 nucleotides read TGTGCCAGCAGCTTCTCCCCGGGGGGCGGCGAGCAGTACTTC. Its translation is CASSFSPGGGEQYF. The gene calls are TRBV9 and TRBJ2-7; weak D call: TRBD2 (7 bases). Between the trimmed V and J ends, which lost 4 bases and 6 bases, there was a span of 17 bases. The CDR3 runs to 14 residues. Germline V gene lookup returns CDR1 SGDLS and CDR2 YYNGEE. The whole variable domain, remainder taken from reference TRBV9 and TRBJ2-7, is DSGVTQTPKHLITATGQRVTLRCSPRSGDLSVYWYQQSLDQGLQFLIQYYNGEERAKGNILERFSAQQFPDLHSELNLSSLELGDSALYFCASSFSPGGGEQYFGPGTRLTVT.

This chain uses TRBV15 with TRBJ2-5, with 7 nucleotides matching TRBD2. The J segment lost 1 base and the V segment lost 3 bases, leaving 5 bases of the junction unmatched. Germline V gene lookup returns CDR1 LNHNV and CDR2 YYDKDF (reference sequence). This CDR3 comprises 15 residues. This CDR3 reads CATSSGLERQETQYF. In nucleotides, the CDR3 is TGTGCCACCAGCAGTGGACTAGAGCGCCAAGAGACCCAGTACTTC.

The chain combines TRBV9 with TRBJ2-1, with D possibly being TRBD2 (6 bases). Per the germline V gene, CDR1 is SGDLS and CDR2 is YYNGEE. The CDR3 is made up of 17 amino acids. V lost 3 bases, J lost 0 bases, and 16 bases lay in between. The CDR3 DNA sequence: TGTGCCAGCAGCGCCCCCCTAGCGCGCAGCTCCTACAATGAGCAGTTCTTC. It specifies CASSAPLARSSYNEQFF.

The chain has TRBV6-5 and TRBJ1-1, with D hard to call. This CDR3 contains 15 residues. V shed 4 bases and J shed 0 bases, with 12 bases lying between them. Germline lookup yields CDR1 MNHEY and CDR2 SVGAGI. CDR3 DNA: TGTGCCAGCAGTTTAAGCGCGGGTATGAACACTGAAGCTTTCTTT. This codes for CASSLSAGMNTEAFF.

The J gene is TRBJ1-4, the V gene TRBV9; TRBD1 agrees at 9 bases. Looked up from germline, CDR1 is SGDLS and CDR2 is YYNGEE. J gave up 5 bases and V 0 bases, and 11 bases lay outside the gene matches. The CDR3 length is 18 residues. The CDR3 DNA follows: TGTGCCAGCAGCGTAGATGGGACAGGGTGGGGGCAGAATGAAAAACTGTTTTTT. Its protein product is CASSVDGTGWGQNEKLFF.

The sample holds a few counts of this clone. The chain uses TRBV19 and TRBJ1-4, with 7 bases matching TRBD1. Trimming took 5 bases from V and 6 from J; bases not matched to a gene: 12. The germline V gene encodes CDR1 LNHDA and CDR2 SQIVND (reference sequence). This CDR3 contains 16 residues. The CDR3 coding sequence is TGTGCCAGTAGTGCCGCTCGACAGGGAACGGATGAAAAACTGTTTTTT. It encodes CASSAARQGTDEKLFF. The full variable domain, with the rest looked up from reference TRBV19 and TRBJ1-4, is DGGITQSPKYLFRKEGQNVTLSCEQNLNHDAMYWYRQDPGQGLRLIYYSQIVNDFQKGDIAEGYSVSREKKESFPLTVTSAQKNPTAFYLCASSAARQGTDEKLFFGSGTQLSVL.

On this clone itself: Other DNA sequences within the sample encode an identical CDR3. This chain joins TRBV7-2 and TRBJ1-1; D possibly corresponds to TRBD1 (6 bases). CDR3 length equals 14 residues. The germline V gene has CDR1 SGHTA and CDR2 FQGNSA. Between the trimmed V and J ends, which lost 3 bases and 8 bases, there was a span of 16 bases. CDR3 nucleotide sequence: TGTGCCAGCAGCTTTACAGGGACCTCAGGGGAAGCTTTCTTT. The encoded protein is CASSFTGTSGEAFF.

The chain is built from TRBV2 and TRBJ2-1, with 10 bases identical to TRBD2. The V gene's germline CDR1 is SNHLY and CDR2 FYNNEI. The CDR3 sequence is 20 residues long. The V and J ends lost 8 bases and 5 bases, in that order; junction bases with no gene match: 24. CDR3 DNA sequence: TGTGCCAGCCCTGGTGGGTTTAGGCTAGCGGGGGCCCGCCCGGACAATGAGCAGTTCTTC. Translation gives CASPGGFRLAGARPDNEQFF.

Worth noting for this clone: One junction end disagrees with the germline gene, perhaps due to a read error. The identical CDR3 is also encoded by other nucleotide sequences in the sample. V is TRBV6-5 and J is TRBJ1-6; D ambiguous. CDR1 is MNHEY and CDR2 is SVGAGI in the germline V gene. This CDR3 has 13 residues. The CDR3 DNA follows: TGTGCCAGCAGTATCCGCAGTAATTCCCCCCTCCACTTT. It encodes CASSIRSNSPLHF.

This clone was observed a few times. This rearrangement joins TRBV14 to TRBJ2-7; D is ambiguous. This CDR3 comprises 14 residues. Germline loops: CDR1 SGHDN, CDR2 FVKESK. The V and J ends lost 0 bases and 4 bases respectively, with 10 bases between them. The CDR3 spells CASSQDILSYEQYF. The DNA of the CDR3 is TGTGCCAGCAGCCAAGATATCCTAAGTTACGAGCAGTACTTC.

The chain combines TRBV5-1 with TRBJ2-5; TRBD2 matches at 14 bases. Germline V gives CDR1 SGHRS, CDR2 YFSETQ. Losses at the gene ends were 1 base for V and 4 bases for J; bases not matched to a gene: 3. The CDR3 runs to 16 residues. CDR3 sequence reads: CASSLSGLAGGETQYF. The CDR3 DNA is TGCGCCAGCAGCTTGTCAGGACTAGCGGGAGGAGAGACCCAGTACTTC. The full variable domain, completed using reference TRBV5-1 and TRBJ2-5, is KAGVTQTPRYLIKTRGQQVTLSCSPISGHRSVSWYQQTPGQGLQFLFEYFSETQRNKGNFPGRFSGRQFSNSRSEMNVSTLELGDSALYLCASSLSGLAGGETQYFGPGTRLLVL.

The genes are TRBV6-5 and TRBJ2-7; the D gene is possibly TRBD1 (6 bases). Trimming left V 7 bases short and J 4 bases short, with 8 bases between. CDR1 is MNHEY, CDR2 SVGAGI, per germline. The CDR3 is 11 amino acids. This chain's CDR3 is CASIGGYEQYF. CDR3 in DNA: TGTGCCAGCATAGGGGGATACGAGCAGTACTTC.

The J gene is TRBJ2-3, the V gene TRBV4-1, with D unclear. V was pared by 8 bases and J by 6 bases, with 15 bases between. The CDR3 runs to 13 residues. The germline gives CDR1 MGHRA, CDR2 YSYEKL. CDR3 loop: CASGPPSRDTQYF. CDR3 coding DNA: TGCGCCAGCGGGCCTCCGTCCAGGGATACGCAGTATTTT.

This clone was observed a handful of times. The chain is built from TRBV5-1 and TRBJ1-6; no firm D call. CDR1 is SGHRS, CDR2 YFSETQ, per germline. V lost 3 bases and J lost 7, with 11 bases in between. The CDR3 loop spans 14 amino acids. The CDR3 nucleotides are TGCGCCAGCAGCTCCGCGGTAACCAATTCACCCCTCCACTTT. This sequence encodes CASSSAVTNSPLHF. The full variable domain, completed using reference TRBV5-1 and TRBJ1-6, is KAGVTQTPRYLIKTRGQQVTLSCSPISGHRSVSWYQQTPGQGLQFLFEYFSETQRNKGNFPGRFSGRQFSNSRSEMNVSTLELGDSALYLCASSSAVTNSPLHFGNGTRLTVT.

In this sample, this clone turned up once. Here the CDR3 DNA reads TGTGCCAGCCGGACAGGGGCCGCGCCGACTAACTATGGCTACACCTTC. Protein product: CASRTGAAPTNYGYTF. This rearrangement joins TRBV28 to TRBJ1-2, with 9 bases aligning to TRBD1. Losses at the gene ends were 8 bases for V and 0 bases for J; bases not matched to a gene: 10. The germline V gene has CDR1 MDHEN and CDR2 SYDVKM. The CDR3 is 16 residues long.

The chain has TRBV30 and TRBJ1-5; D gene ambiguous. The CDR3 runs 14 residues. Per germline, CDR1 GTSNPN and CDR2 SVGIG (reference sequence). Between the trimmed V and J ends, which lost 2 bases and 3 bases, there was a span of 11 bases. The CDR3 bases are TGTGCCTGGAGTCTCCCGAGGGCCAATCAGCCCCAGCATTTT. Translation: CAWSLPRANQPQHF.

The chain has TRBV4-2 and TRBJ1-1, with unresolved D. Per the germline V gene, CDR1 is LGHNA and CDR2 is YNFKEQ. The CDR3 spans 16 residues. V was pared by 0 bases and J by 0 bases, with 11 bases between. CDR3 bases: TGTGCCAGCAGCCAAGATCCCGGTTTAATGAACACTGAAGCTTTCTTT. Amino acid sequence: CASSQDPGLMNTEAFF.

The J gene is TRBJ2-2, the V gene TRBV7-8, with TRBD2 as a possible D gene (5 bases). CDR3 length equals 16 residues. CDR1 is SGHVS and CDR2 is FQNEAQ in the germline V gene. Trimming stripped 1 base from V and 4 bases from J, with 13 bases between. The CDR3 loop reads CASSLGPGTSTGELFF. CDR3 bases: TGTGCCAGCAGCTTAGGTCCGGGCACTAGCACCGGGGAGCTGTTTTTT.

The rearrangement joins TRBV15 to TRBJ2-1; D is perhaps TRBD2 (5 bases). Germline assignment: CDR1 LNHNV and CDR2 YYDKDF (reference sequence). The V end was cut by 5 bases, the J end by 5 bases, with 16 bases between. The CDR3 totals 15 residues. As DNA, the CDR3 is TGTGCCACCAGCCCGGACTCGGGGAGACACAATGAGCAGTTCTTC. Translated: CATSPDSGRHNEQFF. Full variable domain (remainder filled in from reference TRBV15 and TRBJ2-1): DAMVIQNPRYQVTQFGKPVTLSCSQTLNHNVMYWYQQKSSQAPKLLFHYYDKDFNNEADTPDNFQSRRPNTSFCFLDIRSPGLGDTAMYLCATSPDSGRHNEQFFGPGTRLTVL.

The V call is TRBV25-1, the J call TRBJ2-5, with D unresolved. The CDR3 runs to 12 residues. Germline CDR1 is MGHDK and CDR2 is SYGVNS. V gave up 5 bases and J gave up 5 bases, with 9 bases separating them. The CDR3 sequence: CASSSLGETQYF. CDR3 coding DNA: TGTGCCAGCAGTTCCCTCGGGGAGACCCAGTACTTC.

The chain combines TRBV10-3 with TRBJ2-1; 10 nucleotides align to TRBD2. From germline, CDR1 is ENHRY and CDR2 SYGVKD. The CDR3 is 15 residues long. V shed 3 bases and J 6 bases; nucleotides not matched to a gene: 5. The CDR3 DNA reads TGTGCCATCAGTGAAGGACTAGCGGCCCTCAATGAGCAGTTCTTC. Amino acid sequence: CAISEGLAALNEQFF.

This clone was picked up one time. This chain connects TRBV9 to TRBJ2-5, with 7 bases matching TRBD1. The assigned J gene may be wrong: the sequence end matches TRBJ2-7 better. Germline assignment: CDR1 SGDLS and CDR2 YYNGEE. CDR3 length equals 17 residues. The CDR3 is CASSAYTEGQSFYEQYF. As DNA, the CDR3 is TGTGCCAGCAGCGCCTACACCGAGGGACAGTCTTTCTACGAGCAGTACTTC.

The V call is TRBV4-3, the J call TRBJ2-2; 9 bases line up with TRBD2. With 0 bases clipped from V and 4 bases from J, the junction kept 9 bases outside the gene matches. CDR1 LGHNA and CDR2 YSLEER come from the germline V gene. This CDR3 is built from 18 residues. This chain's CDR3 is CASSQEHRSGSSTGELFF. The CDR3 nucleotides are TGCGCCAGCAGCCAAGAGCATCGTAGCGGGAGTAGCACCGGGGAGCTGTTTTTT.

The J gene is TRBJ1-5, the V gene TRBV28; D unresolved. Germline V CDR1 and CDR2: MDHEN, SYDVKM. The length of the CDR3 is 15 residues. Trimming shortened V by 3 bases and J by 0 bases, and 9 bases separated the two germline ends. CDR3 residues: CASSFGQNSNQPQHF. The CDR3 coding sequence is TGTGCCAGCAGTTTTGGTCAGAATAGCAATCAGCCCCAGCATTTT.

The chain couples TRBV6-5 to TRBJ2-3, with D perhaps matching TRBD2 (6 bases). This CDR3 is 12 amino acids long. V lost 1 base, J lost 8 bases, and 7 bases lay in between. Germline V gene sequence: CDR1 MNHEY, CDR2 SVGAGI. CDR3 loop: CASSYYGGTQYF. CDR3 in DNA: TGTGCCAGCAGTTACTACGGGGGTACGCAGTATTTT.

This chain uses TRBV5-1 with TRBJ1-2; 7 bases align to TRBD1. Losses at the gene ends were 2 bases for V and 4 bases for J; bases not matched to a gene: 5. The germline CDR1 and CDR2 sequences are SGHRS and YFSETQ. This CDR3 is built from 14 residues. CDR3 in DNA: TGCGCCAGCAGCTTCGACAGGGCGGCCTATGGCTACACCTTC. As protein: CASSFDRAAYGYTF.

The chain combines TRBV4-3 with TRBJ2-3; D remains unclear. Between the trimmed V and J ends, which lost 0 bases and 1 base, there was a span of 8 bases. The CDR3 extends over 15 amino acids. Germline V gives CDR1 LGHNA, CDR2 YSLEER. CDR3 amino acids: CASSQDLIGTDTQYF. The CDR3 nucleotides are TGCGCCAGCAGCCAAGATTTGATAGGCACAGATACGCAGTATTTT.